The 16 T cell receptor beta chains given below trace back to one sample, sequenced in a study of CD8 T cells in ankylosing spondylitis listed by TCRdb under 2017. The method was 5' RACE. TCRdb names Illumina HiSeq 2500 as the instrument used. Through fastp at Q25 and MiXCR, TCRdb rebuilt clones from the public reads, retaining in-frame beta chains. Every CDR3 protein is listed once, alongside the most common genes and DNA of its rows. The sample table shows 150,000 to 200,000 distinct CDR3 sequences, and about a sixth are seen once. About 8% of the sample belongs to the ten largest clones. The specimen was blood, either unsorted or a sorted T cell fraction (not recorded which). The receptor set was obtained from a male donor with ankylosing spondylitis or in good health (not recorded which).

V gene TRBV3-1 combines with J gene TRBJ2-1; D possibly corresponds to TRBD2 (6 bases). The CDR3 runs to 13 residues. V was pared by 1 base and J by 5 bases, with 6 bases between. Germline V lookup: CDR1 LGHDT, CDR2 YNNKEL (reference sequence). The CDR3 coding sequence is TGTGCCAGCAGCCAAGGGGGGGACAATGAGCAGTTCTTC. Protein sequence: CASSQGGDNEQFF.

The chain carries TRBV12-3 or TRBV12-4 and TRBJ2-2, with TRBD1 matching over 8 bases. The CDR3 consists of 15 residues. V gave up 6 bases and J gave up 4 bases; unmatched junction bases: 7. CDR3 sequence reads: CASRNGQGGTGELFF. The CDR3 DNA is TGTGCCAGCAGGAATGGACAGGGAGGCACCGGGGAGCTGTTTTTT.

This clonotype was seen only a few times. V and J are TRBV20-1 and TRBJ2-7; 12 positions match TRBD1. With V trimmed by 6 bases and J by 4 bases, 7 bases remained unmatched. There are 14 residues in the CDR3. CDR1 is DFQATT and CDR2 is SNEGSKA in the germline V gene (reference sequence). DNA of the CDR3: TGCAGTGCAACGGGACAGGGGGCGCTTTACGAGCAGTACTTC. This gives the protein CSATGQGALYEQYF.

The V gene is TRBV5-6, the J gene TRBJ2-2; D is unresolved. V lost 5 bases and J 0 bases, leaving 14 bases between the germline ends. The length of the CDR3 is 16 residues. Germline values: CDR1 SGHDT, CDR2 YYEEEE. CDR3 sequence: CASRPYYSANTGELFF. In DNA form, the CDR3 reads TGTGCCAGCAGGCCCTACTACTCCGCGAACACCGGGGAGCTGTTTTTT.

V and J are TRBV20-1 and TRBJ2-7; possibly TRBD2 for D (6 bases). Trimming took 2 bases from V and 3 from J, leaving 17 bases between them. The CDR3 loop spans 15 amino acids. Germline loops: CDR1 DFQATT, CDR2 SNEGSKA (reference sequence). This CDR3 reads CSARSLGLSSYEQYF. The CDR3 bases are TGCAGTGCTAGATCTCTGGGACTTTCGAGCTACGAGCAGTACTTC.

This clonotype is a singleton in its sample. A much larger clone lies one base from this, so it may be a read error. This sequence joins TRBV20-1 and TRBJ2-3; 7 bases match TRBD2. V shed 3 bases, J shed 5 bases, and the junction held 11 bases outside the gene matches. The germline gives CDR1 DFQATT, CDR2 SNEGSKA (reference sequence). This CDR3 contains 15 residues. CDR3 coding DNA: TGCAGTGCTAGGGCCGGAAGCGGGATCATAGATACGCAGTATTTT. Encoded protein: CSARAGSGIIDTQYF.

This clonotype has just a few counts. A much larger clone is a single base away; this may be a read error. The chain recombines TRBV28 with TRBJ1-1; no firm D call. This CDR3 region has 12 residues. V lost 3 bases and J lost 4, with 6 bases in between. Looked up from germline, CDR1 is MDHEN and CDR2 is SYDVKM. In DNA, the CDR3 is TGTGCCAGCAGTTTCCGGGGCACTGAAGCTTTCTTT. Amino acid sequence: CASSFRGTEAFF.

This clonotype was recorded a few times. This sequence joins TRBV9 and TRBJ1-1, with D possibly TRBD1 on 5 matching bases. CDR1 SGDLS and CDR2 YYNGEE come from the germline V gene. V lost 0 bases and J lost 2, with 8 bases in between. The CDR3 length is 14 residues. The DNA of the CDR3 is TGTGCCAGCAGCGTAGATGGGGGAAACACTGAAGCTTTCTTT. Encoded protein: CASSVDGGNTEAFF.

The rearrangement joins TRBV2 to TRBJ1-5; 8 bases align to TRBD1. CDR3 length: 14 amino acids. CDR1 is SNHLY, CDR2 FYNNEI, per germline. After removal of 10 bases from V and 3 bases from J, the junction contained 8 bases not matched to a gene. CDR3 nucleotide sequence: TGTGCCACCAGGACAGGGTTTATCAATCAGCCCCAGCATTTT. Translating gives CATRTGFINQPQHF.

V is TRBV5-1 and J is TRBJ1-4; 8 bases match TRBD1. Trimming removed 4 bases from V and 7 bases from J; junction bases left unmatched: 12. Germline V gene lookup returns CDR1 SGHRS and CDR2 YFSETQ. The CDR3 length is 16 residues. The CDR3 nucleotides are TGCGCCAGCAGCACTACAGGGGGAACTAGCCGTGAAAAACTGTTTTTT. Translated: CASSTTGGTSREKLFF.

The chain recombines TRBV7-9 with TRBJ2-3, with unresolved D. Germline CDR1 reads SEHNR; CDR2 reads FQNEAQ (reference sequence). The V and J ends lost 5 bases and 0 bases respectively, with 15 bases between them. The CDR3 contains 16 residues. The CDR3 nucleotides read TGTGCCAGCAGCGCAACTCCTGGAACTAGCACAGATACGCAGTATTTT. Its translation is CASSATPGTSTDTQYF.

This clonotype was picked up a small number of times. The chain is built from TRBV27 and TRBJ2-1, with 8 bases identical to TRBD2. Germline loops: CDR1 MNHEY, CDR2 SMNVEV (reference sequence). This CDR3 region has 15 residues. The junction had 8 bases not matched to a gene; V was cut back by 5 bases and J by 5 bases. The CDR3 bases are TGTGCCAGCAGTATTTCCGGGACTAGGAACAATGAGCAGTTCTTC. It encodes CASSISGTRNNEQFF.

Ten or more counts support this clonotype. CDR3 bases: TGTGCCAGCAGAACCTACAGAGGTGAGCAGTTCTTC. Its protein product is CASRTYRGEQFF. V and J are TRBV28 and TRBJ2-1; D unclear. The CDR3 has 12 amino acids. Trimming cost V 6 bases and J 9 bases, with 12 bases left between them. Per germline, CDR1 MDHEN and CDR2 SYDVKM.

This clonotype has at least ten counts. The V call is TRBV11-2, the J call TRBJ2-5, with D hard to call. The CDR3 spans 11 residues. Trimming shortened V by 7 bases and J by 5 bases, and 8 bases separated the two germline ends. CDR1 is SGHAT, CDR2 FQNNGV, per germline. The CDR3 reads CASTTGETQYF. CDR3 DNA: TGTGCCAGCACCACCGGGGAGACCCAGTACTTC.

This clonotype showed up many times. This sequence joins TRBV5-1 and TRBJ2-3, with D unresolved. Germline V gene lookup returns CDR1 SGHRS and CDR2 YFSETQ. V was trimmed by 0 bases and J by 0 bases, leaving 5 bases between them. The CDR3 totals 14 residues. CDR3 sequence (DNA): TGCGCCAGCAGCTTGGCTGGCAGCACAGATACGCAGTATTTT. It translates to CASSLAGSTDTQYF.

The J gene is TRBJ2-1, the V gene TRBV7-6, with D unclear. V was cut by 1 base and J by 2 bases, with 12 bases left in between. The CDR3 loop spans 16 amino acids. Looked up from germline, CDR1 is SGHVS and CDR2 is FNYEAQ. The CDR3, as DNA: TGTGCCAGCAGCTTAGGTGAGGTCCACACCTACAATGAGCAGTTCTTC. Encoded protein: CASSLGEVHTYNEQFF.